These 2 T cell receptor beta chains came from one sample sequenced in a study of human thymus T cells. Sequencing was performed with immunoSEQ multiplex PCR; in TCRdb, only in-frame clones are kept and a portion is missing. The sample contains some 130,000 clones, around 95% of which appear only once. Thymic samples were excised during corrective heart operations. The sequencing sample was made of thymus tissue. Receptors originate from a boy under three years old with a congenital heart defect but otherwise immunologically healthy.

This chain connects TRBV7-9 to TRBJ2-7; 7 bases match TRBD1. CDR1 and CDR2 (germline): SEHNR, FQNEAQ (reference sequence). The CDR3 totals 16 residues. V gave up 5 bases and J gave up 0 bases; unmatched junction bases: 10. CDR3 coding DNA: TGTGCCAGCAGCCCGGAAAACCGGGACAGCTCCTACGAGCAGTACTTC. It specifies CASSPENRDSSYEQYF.

The chain joins TRBV5-1 to TRBJ1-2; D is uncertain. V was trimmed by 2 bases and J by 7 bases, leaving 12 bases between them. Germline lookup yields CDR1 SGHRS and CDR2 YFSETQ. This CDR3 has 13 residues. CDR3 sequence: CASSFSQAGGYTF. Here the CDR3 DNA reads TGCGCCAGCAGCTTTAGTCAGGCGGGTGGCTACACCTTC. Full variable domain (outside the CDR3, taken from reference TRBV5-1 and TRBJ1-2): KAGVTQTPRYLIKTRGQQVTLSCSPISGHRSVSWYQQTPGQGLQFLFEYFSETQRNKGNFPGRFSGRQFSNSRSEMNVSTLELGDSALYLCASSFSQAGGYTFGSGTRLTVV.